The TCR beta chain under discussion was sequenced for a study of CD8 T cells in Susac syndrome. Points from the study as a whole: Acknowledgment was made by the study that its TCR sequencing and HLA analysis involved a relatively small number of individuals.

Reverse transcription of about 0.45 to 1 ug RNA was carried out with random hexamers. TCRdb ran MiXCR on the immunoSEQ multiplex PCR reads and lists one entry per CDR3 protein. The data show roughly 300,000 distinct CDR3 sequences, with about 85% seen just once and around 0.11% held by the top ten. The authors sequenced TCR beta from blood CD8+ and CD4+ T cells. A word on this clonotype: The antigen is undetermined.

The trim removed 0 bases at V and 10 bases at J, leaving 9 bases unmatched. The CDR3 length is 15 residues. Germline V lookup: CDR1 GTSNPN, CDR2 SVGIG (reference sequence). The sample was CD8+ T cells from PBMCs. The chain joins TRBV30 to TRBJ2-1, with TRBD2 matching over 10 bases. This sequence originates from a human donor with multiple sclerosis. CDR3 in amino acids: CAWSVLSGRALEQFF. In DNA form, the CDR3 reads TGTGCCTGGAGTGTACTGAGCGGGAGGGCTTTGGAGCAGTTCTTC.